This T cell receptor (beta chain) was identified in a study of T-cell reconstitution after alpha-beta-depleted transplantation in children. This clonotype has a count of ten or more. Its specificity is unknown. Study findings and constraints: Fresh T-cell production supplied most of the T-cell counts and diversity seen one year after transplant. Expanded graft clones numbering several hundred reportedly gave rise to alpha-beta T cells about two months after transplant.

The germline V gene encodes CDR1 KGHSH and CDR2 LQKENI. The CDR3 consists of 16 residues. Trimming removed 3 bases at V and 5 bases at J, with 19 bases between. During its preparation, the TCRbeta library received unique molecular identifiers. TCRdb re-derived calls from the PCR reads in MiXCR, one entry per CDR3 protein. Found here are around 300,000 distinct CDR3 sequences, around 10% of them singletons; the top ten hold 20% to 25%. Sequencing was performed on peripheral blood, taken 180 days after TCRalphabeta/CD19-depleted stem cell transplant. The V gene is TRBV18, the J gene TRBJ1-1, with D unresolved. This clonotype was sampled from a male patient between 2 and 10 years old who had a stem cell transplant for chronic granulomatous disease, so the T cells may come from the graft donor. The CDR3 spells CASSPGLFDLGTEAFF. CDR3 in DNA: TGTGCCAGCTCACCCGGTCTCTTCGACCTGGGGACTGAAGCTTTCTTT.